The TCR beta chain under discussion was sequenced for a study of vaccination effects on CD4 cells after COVID-19. V was shortened by 3 bases and J by 0 bases, with 9 bases between the two germline ends. The CDR3 is 15 residues long. Germline CDR1 reads KGHSH; CDR2 reads LQKENI. About this clone: Its antigen remains unidentified.

Only in-frame clones appear in the TCRdb table, and some are missing; sequencing was by immunoSEQ multiplex PCR. Found here are roughly 27,000 clones, 83% of them singletons; the top ten hold roughly 1.4%. Ahead of sequencing, the ViraFEST assay grew antigen-specific CD4+ T cells using viral peptide pools. Subsequent to ten to eleven days of culture, CD4+ T cells were isolated. Every participant took two doses of the BNT162b2 or mRNA-1273 vaccine. The genes are TRBV18 and TRBJ1-3; D possibly corresponds to TRBD1 (6 bases). The sequencing used CD4+ T cells from PBMCs cultured with HCoV-NL63 spike peptides, collected after COVID-19 vaccination. This clonotype was sampled from a human donor who received a COVID-19 vaccine. Some clones in this sample may be carry-over from other donors' samples. The CDR3 loop reads CASSPIQGSGNTIYF. In DNA, the CDR3 is TGTGCCAGCTCACCCATACAGGGCTCTGGAAACACCATATATTTT.